The rows below give T cell receptor beta chains drawn from one sample of a study of blood T cell repertoires in COVID-19. TCRdb's table, derived via immunoSEQ multiplex PCR, lists solely in-frame clones and lacks some. The repertoire holds fewer than 200,000 clones, with 60% to 80% as singletons. The sample was peripheral blood. Receptors originate from a woman aged 65 to 85 with acute or convalescent COVID-19. The CDR3 runs from the conserved cysteine through the conserved F or W. D genes are given only for firm matches. Clone size is not always given. Where it is, it says once, few, many or a class for expanded clones.

D gene	clone size	V gene	CDR3 protein
TRBD1	few	TRBV19	CASSGGTGNQPQHF
TRBD1	-	TRBV5-6	CASSEDRGYTDTQYF
-	-	TRBV27	CASSPGEYSNQPQHF
-	few	TRBV6-4	CASSEDSVGELFF
-	once	TRBV10-2	CASSTGANQPQHF
TRBD1	-	TRBV5-5	CASRYYLKGQDYSPLHF
TRBD2	-	TRBV7-2	CASSVGLAGLETQYF
-	-	TRBV20-1	CSASSFRGEQYF
TRBD1	-	TRBV14	CASSRVEGQGNSPLHF
-	-	TRBV5-8	CASSPPGSNQPQHF
-	-	TRBV27	CASSSGQITDTQYF
-	-	TRBV5-4	CASSWGRTNTGELFF
-	once	TRBV18	CASSPPLGLNTEAFF
-	-	TRBV6-6	CASSYRGRNSYEQYF
TRBD1	-	TRBV10-1	CASSFAGQAGRNEQFF
TRBD1	-	TRBV3-1/TRBV3-2	CASSQESWGQGFEKLFF
TRBD1	-	TRBV11-2	CASSLGGRDRGRYEQYF
-	-	TRBV7-2	CASSATRIGELFF
TRBD1	-	TRBV5-5	CASSLPGQGAGELFF
-	-	TRBV25-1	CASSQGPTEAFF
-	-	TRBV5-1	CASSRGTSENSPLHF
-	-	TRBV7-3	CASSLMGAYNEQFF
-	-	TRBV7-2	CASSLGRAGEGYGYTF
-	-	TRBV10-1	CASSIARSGYEQYF
TRBD2	-	TRBV7-3	CASSRLAGGLDEQFF
TRBD1	once	TRBV5-4	CASSWDRGGYEQYF
-	once	TRBV9	CASSVGGQGNTIYF
-	-	TRBV19	CASSISREAYYGYTF
TRBD1	-	TRBV2	CASSDRGDTQYF
-	-	TRBV19	CASSIAPGGDEQYF
TRBD2	once	TRBV7-9	CASSLTSGRNTGELFF
-	few	TRBV6-4	CASSPGPSGYGYTF
-	once	TRBV29-1	CSVEAGGARQETQYF
-	-	TRBV10-1	CASSPSGGTEAFF
-	-	TRBV7-8	CATARGSGAYEQYF
TRBD1	many	TRBV6-5	CASRPGQVLYGELFF
-	-	TRBV10-3	CASSGDRSGNTIYF
-	-	TRBV5-4	CASSLQSGGWINTEAFF
TRBD2	-	TRBV7-9	CASSLVASGAISYEQYF
-	-	TRBV7-2	CASSINRVSGNEQYF
TRBD2	few	TRBV24-1	CATSDQIAGGLETQYF
-	few	TRBV2	CASSELGTDTQYF
TRBD2	once	TRBV4-1	CASSLHSGRKYNEQFF
-	-	TRBV4-2	CASSQEQTANQPQHF
TRBD1	-	TRBV2	CATQTGEGNTEAFF
TRBD2	once	TRBV10-1	CASSESVTRTSIFDEQFF
-	-	TRBV7-2	CASSEQVANTGELFF
TRBD1	-	TRBV30	CAWSAGQDYEQYF
TRBD2	-	TRBV3-1/TRBV3-2	CASKGGRASGELFF
-	-	TRBV3-1/TRBV3-2	CASSQGQTNEKLFF
-	-	TRBV9	CASGRASNTGELFF
TRBD1	-	TRBV3-1/TRBV3-2	CASSDTGTGGDTQYF
-	few	TRBV7-8	CASSLEHLYGYTF
TRBD1	-	TRBV7-6	CASSPLPGDSGRINEQFF
-	-	TRBV7-9	CASSLSMADTQYF